Shown below are 14 T cell receptor beta chains from a single sample sequenced in a study of graft-versus-host responses after intestinal transplantation. For these receptors, no antigen is known. Measured with immunoSEQ multiplex PCR; TCRdb has only the in-frame clones, and not every one. The sample has about 110,000 clones, around nine tenths seen once. This sample comprised unstimulated CD4+ T cells sorted from spleen or lymph node cells, obtained before transplant. These receptors were obtained from a human donor who was the organ donor for an intestinal transplant.

The gene calls are TRBV11-2 and TRBJ1-2; D is ambiguous. V was trimmed by 0 bases and J by 4 bases, leaving 6 bases between them. From germline, CDR1 is SGHAT and CDR2 FQNNGV. The CDR3 is 13 amino acids. CDR3 loop: CASSLDPIYGYTF. CDR3 DNA: TGTGCCAGCAGCTTAGATCCAATCTATGGCTACACCTTC.

This chain joins TRBV27 and TRBJ2-7; D gene unclear. CDR3 size: 15 residues. V was pared by 2 bases and J by 1 base, with 12 bases between. The germline V gene has CDR1 MNHEY and CDR2 SMNVEV (reference sequence). In nucleotides, the CDR3 is TGTGCCAGCAGTTTAAAGGCGGACGCTTCCTACGAGCAGTACTTC. This encodes CASSLKADASYEQYF.

The chain employs TRBV18 and TRBJ1-6; 8 bases are shared with TRBD1. J lost 8 bases, V lost 6 bases, and 6 bases had no gene match. Per the germline V gene, CDR1 is KGHSH and CDR2 is LQKENI. This CDR3 has 14 amino acids. CDR3 sequence: CASSWTGLDSPLHF. Here the CDR3 DNA reads TGTGCCAGCTCTTGGACAGGGCTGGATTCACCCCTCCACTTT. Full variable domain (rest looked up from reference TRBV18 and TRBJ1-6): NAGVMQNPRHLVRRRGQEARLRCSPMKGHSHVYWYRQLPEEGLKFMVYLQKENIIDESGMPKERFSAEFPKEGPSILRIQQVVRGDSAAYFCASSWTGLDSPLHFGNGTRLTVT.

The rearrangement joins TRBV10-3 to TRBJ2-7, with TRBD2 matching over 7 bases. The CDR3 loop spans 14 amino acids. Germline CDR1 is ENHRY and CDR2 is SYGVKD. V lost 2 bases and J lost 6; bases outside the gene matches: 7. The DNA for the CDR3 is TGTGCCATCAGTGAGGGGGGGGGAACGCCCGAGCAGTACTTC. It specifies CAISEGGGTPEQYF.

V is TRBV7-9 and J is TRBJ2-6, with D perhaps TRBD1 (5 bases). Germline CDR1 reads SEHNR; CDR2 reads FQNEAQ (reference sequence). The CDR3 totals 16 residues. Trimming removed 5 bases from V and 0 bases from J, with 11 bases in between. The CDR3 protein is CASSSQGLSGANVLTF. The CDR3 DNA reads TGTGCCAGCAGCAGCCAGGGCCTCTCTGGGGCCAACGTCCTGACTTTC.

This rearrangement joins TRBV6-1 to TRBJ1-2; TRBD1 might be the D (5 bases). V dropped 8 bases and J dropped 2 bases, with 6 bases sitting between them. The CDR3 contains 11 residues. Germline CDR1 MNHNS, CDR2 SASEGT. The CDR3: CASRTNYGYTF. CDR3 coding DNA: TGTGCCAGCCGGACAAACTATGGCTACACCTTC.

Details on this clone: The sample holds other DNA sequences that translate to the same CDR3. V usage is TRBV19 and J usage is TRBJ2-7; TRBD1 is a possible D gene (5 bases). The germline V gene has CDR1 LNHDA and CDR2 SQIVND (reference sequence). CDR3 length equals 15 residues. The V end was cut by 7 bases, the J end by 3 bases, with 19 bases between. The CDR3 nucleotides read TGTGCCAGTATAGGTCGCAGGGCGGCTTACTACGAGCAGTACTTC. Residues: CASIGRRAAYYEQYF.

V is TRBV28 and J is TRBJ2-5, with no clear D. Trimming pared 6 bases from V and 4 bases from J, leaving 24 bases between. The CDR3 extends over 17 amino acids. Germline values: CDR1 MDHEN, CDR2 SYDVKM. CDR3 protein: CASSPSPHERVTETQYF. The CDR3 DNA follows: TGTGCCAGCAGCCCCTCGCCCCATGAGCGTGTTACAGAGACCCAGTACTTC.

The V gene is TRBV6-6, the J gene TRBJ2-2; 11 bases map to TRBD2. The V and J ends lost 7 bases and 4 bases, in that order; junction bases with no gene match: 8. The V gene's germline CDR1 is MNHNY and CDR2 SVGAGI (reference sequence). CDR3 length: 16 residues. The CDR3 loop is CASTIPLAGGTGELFF. Here the CDR3 DNA reads TGTGCCAGCACCATCCCCCTAGCGGGAGGCACCGGGGAGCTGTTTTTT.

This clone occurred a few times. V gene TRBV6-5 combines with J gene TRBJ2-7; TRBD1 might be the D (5 bases). V lost 0 bases to trimming and J lost 1 base, with 10 bases between them. Germline V gene data show CDR1 as MNHEY and CDR2 as SVGAGI. The CDR3 sequence is 15 residues long. The CDR3 loop is CASSYSVQGSYEQYF. CDR3 bases: TGTGCCAGCAGTTACTCGGTCCAGGGTTCCTACGAGCAGTACTTC.

The chain links TRBV2 to TRBJ1-1; possibly TRBD1 for D (5 bases). Per germline, CDR1 SNHLY and CDR2 FYNNEI. Trimming cost V 5 bases and J 4 bases, with 11 bases left between them. The CDR3 spans 13 residues. CDR3 region: CASSLDRGTEAFF. The CDR3 DNA follows: TGTGCCAGCAGTCTAGACAGAGGCACTGAAGCTTTCTTT. Combining the CDR3 with reference TRBV2 and TRBJ1-1 gives the whole variable domain EPEVTQTPSHQVTQMGQEVILRCVPISNHLYFYWYRQILGQKVEFLVSFYNNEISEKSEIFDDQFSVERPDGSNFTLKIRSTKLEDSAMYFCASSLDRGTEAFFGQGTRLTVV.

The CDR3 region is CASSLRLTPYEQYF. CDR3 nucleotide sequence: TGTGCCAGCAGCTTGAGGCTAACGCCCTACGAGCAGTACTTC. This chain uses TRBV5-6 with TRBJ2-7; D gene ambiguous. The CDR3 is 14 amino acids. The germline gives CDR1 SGHDT, CDR2 YYEEEE. Trimming removed 1 base at V and 2 bases at J, with 10 bases between.

J is TRBJ2-7 and V is TRBV19; perhaps D is TRBD1 or TRBD2 (6 bases each). The CDR3 spans 13 residues. Germline V gene data show CDR1 as LNHDA and CDR2 as SQIVND (reference sequence). The ends were cut back, 10 bases at V and 5 bases at J, with 18 bases in the middle. This CDR3 is CATYRKGGDEQYF. In DNA form, the CDR3 reads TGTGCCACCTACAGAAAGGGGGGAGACGAGCAGTACTTC.

The chain recombines TRBV23-1 with TRBJ1-5; 8 positions match TRBD1. TRBV23-1 is treated as an ORF (open reading frame) with a function not yet certain. Trimming removed 2 bases from V and 3 bases from J; junction bases left unmatched: 15. The length of the CDR3 is 19 residues. The CDR3 is CASSQRDRGQRPYNQPQHF. CDR3 nucleotide sequence: TGCGCCAGCAGTCAAAGAGACAGGGGACAGCGACCATACAATCAGCCCCAGCATTTT.